The rows below give T cell receptor beta chains drawn from one sample of a study of cytomegalovirus exposure and HLA in healthy donors. Clones were sequenced by immunoSEQ multiplex PCR, and TCRdb holds only the in-frame ones, with some missing. Among 100,000 or so clones listed, more than 70% were seen once. Specimen: PBMCs. The receptor source for this set is a man aged 30 to 39 in good health and CMV-seronegative. CDR3s include the opening cysteine and the closing phenylalanine or tryptophan. A D gene is named only where the DNA matches it firmly. Only part of the rows carry a size: once, few, many, or a class if the clone is expanded.

>-|TRBJ1-3|-|TRBV5-4
TGTGCCAGCAGCCTCCGCTCGACGGGAAGAAACACCATATATTTT
CASSLRSTGRNTIYF
>TRBD2|TRBJ2-2|-|TRBV7-2
TGTGCCAGCAGCTTAAGCCTAGCGGGGGGGCCCAACACCGGGGAGCTGTTTTTT
CASSLSLAGGPNTGELFF
>-|TRBJ2-3|few|TRBV5-4
TGTGCCAGCAGCTTGGACCAGTCAGATACGCAGTATTTT
CASSLDQSDTQYF
>TRBD1|TRBJ2-2|-|TRBV6-5
TGTGCCACCGACAGGGGCACCGGGGAGCTGTTTTTT
CATDRGTGELFF
>TRBD1|TRBJ2-7|once|TRBV9
TGTGCCAGCAGCCGAGGTGGGACAGGGACTTACGAGCAGTACTTC
CASSRGGTGTYEQYF
>TRBD1|TRBJ2-3|-|TRBV28
TGTGCCAGCAGCGGGACAGCAACTAGCACAGATACGCAGTATTTT
CASSGTATSTDTQYF
>-|TRBJ1-2|-|TRBV19
TGTGCCAGTAGTATCCGACAGTTCGGACGAGGCTACACCTTC
CASSIRQFGRGYTF
>TRBD1|TRBJ1-4|once|TRBV28
TGTGCCAGCACCCAGGGACAGAGAGTATCAACTAATGAAAAACTGTTTTTT
CASTQGQRVSTNEKLFF
>-|TRBJ2-5|-|TRBV21-1
TGTGCCAGCAGCAACTTAGGGGGGGCTAGAGGGAGGGTGGAGACCCAGTACTTC
CASSNLGGARGRVETQYF
>-|TRBJ2-7|-|TRBV28
TGTGCCAGCAGCCTCGCCGGGACACTCTACGAGCAGTACTTC
CASSLAGTLYEQYF
>-|TRBJ2-7|-|TRBV5-4
TGTGCCAGCAGCCCGGATGGCGGCTCCTACGAGCAGTACTTC
CASSPDGGSYEQYF
>TRBD2|TRBJ2-2|-|TRBV7-3
TGTGCCAGCAGCTTAAGACTAGCGGACACCGGGGAGCTGTTTTTT
CASSLRLADTGELFF
>-|TRBJ2-6|-|TRBV5-4
TGTGCCAGCAGCTTTTTGGAGGGCCCGATCTCTGGGGCCAACGTCCTGACTTTC
CASSFLEGPISGANVLTF
>TRBD2|TRBJ2-5|-|TRBV2
TGTGCCAGCAGTGAGACTAGCGGGAAAGAGACCCAGTACTTC
CASSETSGKETQYF
>-|TRBJ2-6|-|TRBV19
TGTGCCAGTAGTATTCAGGTTTCTGGGGCCAACGTCCTGACTTTC
CASSIQVSGANVLTF
>TRBD2|TRBJ2-1|few|TRBV7-2
TGTGCCAGCAGCCCACTAGCGGGGGGAATCGATGAGCAGTTCTTC
CASSPLAGGIDEQFF
>TRBD1|TRBJ1-5|medium-sized|TRBV7-2
TGTGCCAGCAGCTTAAACCGGCAGGGGGTCAATCAGCCCCAGCATTTT
CASSLNRQGVNQPQHF
>TRBD2|TRBJ2-5|once|TRBV18
TGTGCCAGCTCACCGGCCCGGGGGGGAAAAGAGACCCAGTACTTC
CASSPARGGKETQYF
>-|TRBJ2-6|-|TRBV7-8
TGTGCCAGCAGCCCTGGCTGGCCAGGCCCCTCTGGGGCCAACGTCCTGACTTTC
CASSPGWPGPSGANVLTF
>TRBD1|TRBJ2-7|-|TRBV10-2
TGCGCCAGCAGTCCCGGGACAGGGGGCTGGTTTTGGGAGCAGTACTTC
CASSPGTGGWFWEQYF
>TRBD2|TRBJ2-2|-|TRBV7-3
TGTGCCAGCAGCCGCCTAGCGGGAGTCACCGGGGAGCTGTTTTTT
CASSRLAGVTGELFF
>-|TRBJ1-2|-|TRBV4-3
TGCGCCAGCAGCCAAGAATCCCAGGATGGCTACACCTTC
CASSQESQDGYTF
>-|TRBJ2-7|once|TRBV18
TGTGCCAGCTCTCCATTACAGGGACCCGAGCAGTACTTC
CASSPLQGPEQYF
>-|TRBJ2-7|-|TRBV5-1
TGCGCCAGCAGTTCGGGATCCGAGCAGTACTTC
CASSSGSEQYF
>-|TRBJ2-1|few|TRBV14
TGTGCCAGCAGCCAAAAGTTTCAGCGGGCCTACAATGAGCAGTTCTTC
CASSQKFQRAYNEQFF
>TRBD2|TRBJ2-1|-|TRBV27
TGTGCCAGCAGAGGGACTAGCAGGTACAATGAGCAGTTCTTC
CASRGTSRYNEQFF
>-|TRBJ2-2|once|TRBV5-8
TGTGCCAGCAGCCCCCGCGGTCTTCTCACCGGGGAGCTGTTTTTT
CASSPRGLLTGELFF
>-|TRBJ1-4|-|TRBV28
TGTGCCAGCAATACTGGACTGGTTAATGAAAAACTGTTTTTT
CASNTGLVNEKLFF
>-|TRBJ1-1|-|TRBV5-1
TGCGCCAGCAGCTTGGCCACCAACGGCAGGGGCACTGAAGCTTTCTTT
CASSLATNGRGTEAFF
>-|TRBJ1-2|-|TRBV19
TGTGCCAGTAGTATTATCCCGAGAGCGTGGGGCTACACCTTC
CASSIIPRAWGYTF
>TRBD2|TRBJ2-3|-|TRBV7-2
TGTGCCAGCAGCTTAAGAAGCGGGAGAGATACGCAGTATTTT
CASSLRSGRDTQYF
>TRBD1|TRBJ2-4|-|TRBV9
TGTGCCAGCAGCGTAGATACGGGACAGGGCTACAAAAACATTCAGTACTTC
CASSVDTGQGYKNIQYF
>-|TRBJ2-7|few|TRBV7-9
TGTGCCAGCAGCTTAGAGCACGAGCAGTACTTC
CASSLEHEQYF
>-|TRBJ1-5|-|TRBV6-1
TGTGCCAGCAGTGAAGTGAGGTTGGATCAGCCCCAGCATTTT
CASSEVRLDQPQHF
>TRBD1|TRBJ1-4|few|TRBV7-3
TGTGCCAGCAGCTCGGACAGGGGTAATGAAAAACTGTTTTTT
CASSSDRGNEKLFF
>-|TRBJ1-6|-|TRBV6-6
TGTGCCAGCAGTTACAGCAGGGAAAGGAATTCACCCCTCCACTTT
CASSYSRERNSPLHF
>TRBD1|TRBJ2-2|few|TRBV29-1
TGCAGCGTTGAAACCCGACAGGGGAACACCGGGGAGCTGTTTTTT
CSVETRQGNTGELFF
>TRBD2|TRBJ2-5|-|TRBV12-5
TGTGCTAGTGGTCCCCTACGAGCGGGAGAGCAAGAGACCCAGTACTTC
CASGPLRAGEQETQYF
>-|TRBJ2-5|once|TRBV6-5
TGTGCCAGCAGTTACCGGGAGTCGGGGACCCAGTACTTC
CASSYRESGTQYF
>-|TRBJ2-5|few|TRBV2
TGTGCCAGCAGTGGCAGGGCGGACAAAGAGACCCAGTACTTC
CASSGRADKETQYF
>-|TRBJ2-1|few|TRBV7-2
TGTGCCAGCAGCTTAGGAGGGTCTGGGAATGAGCAGTTCTTC
CASSLGGSGNEQFF
>-|TRBJ1-2|-|TRBV29-1
TGCAGCGTTTTAGGGGTATCTAACTATGGCTACACCTTC
CSVLGVSNYGYTF
>TRBD1|TRBJ1-1|-|TRBV5-6
TGTGCCAGCAGGATTGCGGGACAGGGGTTTGGAGCTTTCTTT
CASRIAGQGFGAFF
>-|TRBJ1-1|once|TRBV30
TGTGCCTGGAGAGAGAGGGCCAACACTGAAGCTTTCTTT
CAWRERANTEAFF
>-|TRBJ1-2|-|TRBV5-1
TGCGCCAGCAGCTTTATCGGGTCAGGGAATAATGGCTACACCTTC
CASSFIGSGNNGYTF
>-|TRBJ2-1|few|TRBV10-2
TGCGCCAGCAGTGGTGGAGGGCATGAGCAGTTCTTC
CASSGGGHEQFF
>TRBD1|TRBJ2-7|-|TRBV9
TGTGCCAGCAGCGTAGCGGGACAGGGGCCCTACGAGCAGTACTTC
CASSVAGQGPYEQYF
>-|TRBJ2-3|-|TRBV15
TGTGCCACCAGCCGTGCGGCGTTCGGCACAGATACGCAGTATTTT
CATSRAAFGTDTQYF
>TRBD2|TRBJ2-5|-|TRBV27
TGTGCCAGCAGTTTACAAGGACTAGCGGGAGAGACCCAGTACTTC
CASSLQGLAGETQYF
>TRBD2|TRBJ2-1|-|TRBV7-8
TGTGCCACCGCAAACCCTAGCGGAAACAATGAGCAGTTCTTC
CATANPSGNNEQFF
>-|TRBJ1-6|-|TRBV10-1
TGCGCCAGCAGTATTGGACAAAATAATTCACCCCTCCACTTT
CASSIGQNNSPLHF